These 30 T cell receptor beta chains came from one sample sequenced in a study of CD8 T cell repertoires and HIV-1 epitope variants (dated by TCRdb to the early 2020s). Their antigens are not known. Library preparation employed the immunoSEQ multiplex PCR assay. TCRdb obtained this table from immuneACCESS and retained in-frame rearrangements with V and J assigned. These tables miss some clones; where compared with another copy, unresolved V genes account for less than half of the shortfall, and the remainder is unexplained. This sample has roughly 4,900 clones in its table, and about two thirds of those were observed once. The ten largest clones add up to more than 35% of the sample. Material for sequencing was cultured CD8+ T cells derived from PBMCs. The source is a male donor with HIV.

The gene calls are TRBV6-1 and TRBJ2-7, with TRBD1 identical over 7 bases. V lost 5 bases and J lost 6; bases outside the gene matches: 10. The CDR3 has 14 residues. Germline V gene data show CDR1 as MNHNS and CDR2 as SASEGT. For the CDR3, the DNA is TGTGCCAGCAGTCGAGACAGGGATTCGGGCGAGCAGTACTTC. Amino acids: CASSRDRDSGEQYF.

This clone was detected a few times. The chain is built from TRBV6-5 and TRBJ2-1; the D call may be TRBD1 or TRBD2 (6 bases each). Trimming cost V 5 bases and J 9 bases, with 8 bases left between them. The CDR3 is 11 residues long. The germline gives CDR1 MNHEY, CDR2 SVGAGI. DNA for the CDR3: TGTGCCAGCAGTGAGGGGGGTGAGCAGTTCTTC. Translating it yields CASSEGGEQFF.

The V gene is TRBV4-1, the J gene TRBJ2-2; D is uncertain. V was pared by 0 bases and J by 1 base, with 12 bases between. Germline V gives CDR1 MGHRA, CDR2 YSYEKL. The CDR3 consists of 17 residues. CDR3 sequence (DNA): TGCGCCAGCAGCCAAGAGGGGAATCAGATGAACACCGGGGAGCTGTTTTTT. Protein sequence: CASSQEGNQMNTGELFF.

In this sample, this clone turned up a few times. CDR3 sequence reads: CASSQEAAANYGYTF. The CDR3 coding sequence is TGCGCCAGCAGCCAAGAAGCAGCCGCTAACTATGGCTACACCTTC. J is TRBJ1-2 and V is TRBV4-3; D call uncertain. The germline V gene has CDR1 LGHNA and CDR2 YSLEER. The germline V and J ends were trimmed by 0 bases and 0 bases, with 8 bases remaining between them. The CDR3 contains 15 residues.

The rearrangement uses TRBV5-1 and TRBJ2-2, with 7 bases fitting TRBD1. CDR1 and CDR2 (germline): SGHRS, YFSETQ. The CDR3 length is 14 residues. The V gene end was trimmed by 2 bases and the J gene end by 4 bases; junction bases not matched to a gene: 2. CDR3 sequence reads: CASSFSGGTGELFF. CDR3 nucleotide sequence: TGCGCCAGCAGCTTTTCAGGGGGCACCGGGGAGCTGTTTTTT.

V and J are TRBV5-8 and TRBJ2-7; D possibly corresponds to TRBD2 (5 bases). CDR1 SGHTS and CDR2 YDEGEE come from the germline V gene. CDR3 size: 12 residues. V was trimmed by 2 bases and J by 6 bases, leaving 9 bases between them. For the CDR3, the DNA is TGTGCCAGCAGCTTCGGGGTTAGCGAGCAGTACTTC. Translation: CASSFGVSEQYF.

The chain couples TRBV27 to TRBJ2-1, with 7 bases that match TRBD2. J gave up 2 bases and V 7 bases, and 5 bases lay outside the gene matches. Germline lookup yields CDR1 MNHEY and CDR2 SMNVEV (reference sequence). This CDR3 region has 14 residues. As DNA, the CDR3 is TGTGCCAGCACCGAGCGGGACCCCTACAATGAGCAGTTCTTC. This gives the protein CASTERDPYNEQFF.

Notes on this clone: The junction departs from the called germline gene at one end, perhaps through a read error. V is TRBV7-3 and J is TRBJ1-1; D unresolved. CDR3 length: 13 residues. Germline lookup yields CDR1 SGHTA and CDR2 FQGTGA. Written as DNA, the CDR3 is TGTGCCAGCAGCCTAACACTGAACACTGAAGCTTTCTTT. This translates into CASSLTLNTEAFF.

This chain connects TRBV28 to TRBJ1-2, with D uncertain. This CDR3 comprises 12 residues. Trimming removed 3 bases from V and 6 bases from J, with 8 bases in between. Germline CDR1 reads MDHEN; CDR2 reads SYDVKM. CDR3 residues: CASSLGGNGYTF. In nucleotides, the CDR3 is TGTGCCAGCAGTTTGGGTGGGAATGGCTACACCTTC.

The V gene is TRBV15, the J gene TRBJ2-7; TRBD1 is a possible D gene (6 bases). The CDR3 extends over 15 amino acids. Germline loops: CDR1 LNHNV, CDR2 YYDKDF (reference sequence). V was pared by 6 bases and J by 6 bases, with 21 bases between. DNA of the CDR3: TGTGCCACCAGTAATGAGGACAGCCGTTCGGTCGAGCAGTACTTC. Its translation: CATSNEDSRSVEQYF.

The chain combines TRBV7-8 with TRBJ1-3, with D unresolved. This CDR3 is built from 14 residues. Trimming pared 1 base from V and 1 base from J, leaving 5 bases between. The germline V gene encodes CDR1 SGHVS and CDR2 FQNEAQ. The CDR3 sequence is CASSLEESGNTIYF. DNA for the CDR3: TGTGCCAGCAGCTTAGAGGAATCTGGAAACACCATATATTTT.

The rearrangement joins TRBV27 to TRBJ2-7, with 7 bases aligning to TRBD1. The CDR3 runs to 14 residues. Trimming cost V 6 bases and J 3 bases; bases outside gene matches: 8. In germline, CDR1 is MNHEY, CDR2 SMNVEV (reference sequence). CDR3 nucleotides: TGTGCCAGCAGGTGGGACGACAGGGACTACGAGCAGTACTTC. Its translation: CASRWDDRDYEQYF.

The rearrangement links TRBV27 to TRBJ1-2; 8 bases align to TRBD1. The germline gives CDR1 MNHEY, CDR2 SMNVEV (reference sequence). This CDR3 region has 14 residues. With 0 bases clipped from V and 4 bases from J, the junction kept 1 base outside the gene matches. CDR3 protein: CASSLSGTGYGYTF. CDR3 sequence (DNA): TGTGCCAGCAGTTTATCGGGGACAGGCTATGGCTACACCTTC.

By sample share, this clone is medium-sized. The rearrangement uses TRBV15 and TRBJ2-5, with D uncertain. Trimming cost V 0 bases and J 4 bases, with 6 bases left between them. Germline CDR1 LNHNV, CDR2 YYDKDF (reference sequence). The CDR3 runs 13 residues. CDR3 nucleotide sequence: TGTGCCACCAGCAGAGATCGGAGAGAGACCCAGTACTTC. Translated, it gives CATSRDRRETQYF.

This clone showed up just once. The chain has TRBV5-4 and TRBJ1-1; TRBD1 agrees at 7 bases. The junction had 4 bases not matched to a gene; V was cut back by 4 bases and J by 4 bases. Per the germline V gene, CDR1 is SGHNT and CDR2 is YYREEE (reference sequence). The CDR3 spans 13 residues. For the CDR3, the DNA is TGTGCCAGCAGCCAGCAGGGGGGCACTGAAGCTTTCTTT. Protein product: CASSQQGGTEAFF.

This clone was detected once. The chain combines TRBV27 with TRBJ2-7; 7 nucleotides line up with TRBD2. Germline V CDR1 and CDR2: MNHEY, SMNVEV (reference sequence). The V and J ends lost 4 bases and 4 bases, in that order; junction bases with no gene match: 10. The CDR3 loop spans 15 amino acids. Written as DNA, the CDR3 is TGTGCCAGCAGTTACTTGAGGGAGGGCCCGTACGAGCAGTACTTC. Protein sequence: CASSYLREGPYEQYF.

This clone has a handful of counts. This CDR3 is CASSPGLGGVGEAFF. The CDR3 DNA follows: TGTGCCAGCAGCCCCGGCCTCGGTGGAGTAGGTGAAGCTTTCTTT. The gene calls are TRBV7-8 and TRBJ1-1, with D hard to call. Germline loops: CDR1 SGHVS, CDR2 FQNEAQ. The CDR3 runs 15 residues. V gave up 5 bases and J gave up 7 bases, with 20 bases separating them. The full variable domain, rest sourced from reference TRBV7-8 and TRBJ1-1, is GAGVSQSPRYKVAKRGQDVALRCDPISGHVSLFWYQQALGQGPEFLTYFQNEAQLDKSGLPSDRFFAERPEGSVSTLKIQRTQQEDSAVYLCASSPGLGGVGEAFFGQGTRLTVV.

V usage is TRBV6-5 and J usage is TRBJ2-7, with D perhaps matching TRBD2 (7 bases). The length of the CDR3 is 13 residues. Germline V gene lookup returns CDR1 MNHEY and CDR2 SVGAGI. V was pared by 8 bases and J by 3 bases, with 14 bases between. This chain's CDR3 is CASLRGDYYEQYF. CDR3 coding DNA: TGTGCCAGCTTAAGGGGGGACTACTACGAGCAGTACTTC.

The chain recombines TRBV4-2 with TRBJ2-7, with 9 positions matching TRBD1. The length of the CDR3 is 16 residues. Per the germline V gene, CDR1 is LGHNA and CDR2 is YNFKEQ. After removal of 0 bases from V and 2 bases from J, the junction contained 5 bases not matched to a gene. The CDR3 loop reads CASSQEGGQGPYEQYF. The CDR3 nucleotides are TGTGCCAGCAGCCAAGAGGGGGGACAGGGACCCTACGAGCAGTACTTC.

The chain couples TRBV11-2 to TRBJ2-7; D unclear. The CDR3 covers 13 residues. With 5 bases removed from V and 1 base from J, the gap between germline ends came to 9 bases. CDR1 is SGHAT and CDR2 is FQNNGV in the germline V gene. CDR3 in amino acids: CASSAGHSYEQYF. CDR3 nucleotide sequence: TGTGCCAGCAGCGCAGGCCATTCCTACGAGCAGTACTTC.

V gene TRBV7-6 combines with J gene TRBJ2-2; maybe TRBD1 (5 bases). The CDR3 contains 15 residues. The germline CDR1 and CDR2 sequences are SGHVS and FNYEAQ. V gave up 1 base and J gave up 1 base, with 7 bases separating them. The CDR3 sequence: CASSLGQGNTGELFF. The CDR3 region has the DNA TGTGCCAGCAGCTTAGGGCAGGGGAACACCGGGGAGCTGTTTTTT.

CDR3 region: CASSYLPGGLAGSETQYF. In nucleotides, the CDR3 is TGTGCCAGCAGCTACTTACCGGGGGGACTAGCGGGGTCAGAGACCCAGTACTTC. The V call is TRBV7-6, the J call TRBJ2-5; the match to TRBD2 covers 13 bases. This CDR3 is built from 18 residues. Trimming removed 4 bases from V and 4 bases from J; junction bases left unmatched: 12. Germline CDR1 SGHVS, CDR2 FNYEAQ.

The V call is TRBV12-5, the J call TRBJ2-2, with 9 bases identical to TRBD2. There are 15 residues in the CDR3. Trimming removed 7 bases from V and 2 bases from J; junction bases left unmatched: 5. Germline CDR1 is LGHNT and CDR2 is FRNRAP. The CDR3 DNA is TGTGCTAGTGCAAGGACTAGCGACAACACCGGGGAGCTGTTTTTT. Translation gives CASARTSDNTGELFF.

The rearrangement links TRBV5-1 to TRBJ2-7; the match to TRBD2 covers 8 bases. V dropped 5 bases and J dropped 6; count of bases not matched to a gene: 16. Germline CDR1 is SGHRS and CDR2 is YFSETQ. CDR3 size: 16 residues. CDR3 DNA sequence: TGCGCCAGCAGTCGGGCGGGGGGCCGTGGGGTTGGCGAGCAGTACTTC. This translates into CASSRAGGRGVGEQYF.

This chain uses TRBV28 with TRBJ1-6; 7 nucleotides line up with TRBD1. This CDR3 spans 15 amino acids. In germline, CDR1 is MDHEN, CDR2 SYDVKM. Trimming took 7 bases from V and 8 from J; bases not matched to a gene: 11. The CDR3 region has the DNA TGTGCCAGCAAGCTTATGGGACAGTGGGATTCACCCCTCCACTTT. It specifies CASKLMGQWDSPLHF.

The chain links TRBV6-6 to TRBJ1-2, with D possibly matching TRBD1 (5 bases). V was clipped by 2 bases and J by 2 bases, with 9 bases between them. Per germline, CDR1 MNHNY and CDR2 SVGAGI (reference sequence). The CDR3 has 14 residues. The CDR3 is CASSYAGQNYGYTF. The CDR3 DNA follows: TGTGCCAGCAGTTACGCCGGACAAAACTATGGCTACACCTTC.

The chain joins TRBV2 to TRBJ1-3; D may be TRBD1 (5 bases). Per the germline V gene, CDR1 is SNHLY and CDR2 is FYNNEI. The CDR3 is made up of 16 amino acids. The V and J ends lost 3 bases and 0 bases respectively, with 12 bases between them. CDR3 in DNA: TGTGCCAGCAGTGATTCCAGGGAACTCTCTGGAAACACCATATATTTT. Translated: CASSDSRELSGNTIYF.

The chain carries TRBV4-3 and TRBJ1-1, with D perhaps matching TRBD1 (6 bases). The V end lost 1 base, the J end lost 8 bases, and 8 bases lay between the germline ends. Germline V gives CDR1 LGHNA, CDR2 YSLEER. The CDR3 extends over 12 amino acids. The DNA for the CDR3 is TGCGCCAGCAGCCAAGGGACAGCCGAAGCTTTCTTT. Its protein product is CASSQGTAEAFF.

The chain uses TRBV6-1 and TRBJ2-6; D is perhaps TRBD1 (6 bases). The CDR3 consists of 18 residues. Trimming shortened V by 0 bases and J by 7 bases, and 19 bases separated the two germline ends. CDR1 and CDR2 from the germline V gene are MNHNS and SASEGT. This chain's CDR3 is CASSEATRVTGTANVLTF. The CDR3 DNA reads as TGTGCCAGCAGTGAAGCGACGAGGGTGACAGGCACTGCCAACGTCCTGACTTTC.

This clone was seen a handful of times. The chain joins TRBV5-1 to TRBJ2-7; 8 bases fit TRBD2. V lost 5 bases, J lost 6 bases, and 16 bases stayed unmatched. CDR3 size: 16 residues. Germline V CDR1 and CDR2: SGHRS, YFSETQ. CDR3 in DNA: TGCGCCAGCAGTCGGGAGGGGGGCCGTGGGGTTGGCGAGCAGTACTTC. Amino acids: CASSREGGRGVGEQYF.